This entry concerns a single TCR beta chain. This clonotype was seen only once. Its antigen is still unknown. The record has no base qualities; no much larger clone is one base away. A single read is weak support. This entry is derived from a study of T cell repertoires in cytomegalovirus infection (dated by TCRdb to 2018 to 2020). Notes on the research overall: Because public TCR beta signatures pointed to carriage of CMV infection together with the matching HLA type, the HLA type of each donor mattered for the analysis.

Beyond this particular receptor, the publication reports: Cumulative frequency of public TCR beta family members discriminated carriers of CMV infection plus the relevant HLA type in this cohort and an independent approximately 370-donor cohort. The ex vivo response was dominated by HLA-C-restricted CMV-specific TCR beta clonotypes, which also provided the single most frequent clonotype in two of eight donors.

TCRdb names Illumina HiSeq 1500 as the instrument used. The public reads were quality trimmed at Q25 with fastp and then assembled into clones with MiXCR by TCRdb, keeping productive beta chains. Under each unique CDR3 protein, matching rows form one entry showing the most common genes and DNA. Across this sample there are under 200,000 distinct CDR3 sequences, with 28% seen only once. The ten top clones hold under 35% of the sample. Trimming takes 4 bases from V and 0 bases from J, and the germline ends sit 15 bases apart. From a lookup of the germline V gene (reference sequence), CDR1 and CDR2 are LNHNV and YYDKDF. The CDR3, cysteine through phenylalanine, is 17 amino acids long. The only DNA kept is the CDR3, 51 bases in frame from the first base.

Specimen: PBMCs. This clonotype was obtained from a human donor in good health (CMV status not recorded). Some clones in this sample may be carry-over from other donors' samples. The rearranged chain carries TRBV15 and TRBJ2-2; the D element might be TRBD1 or TRBD2, as each aligns at 6 bases. The sequence in DNA is TGTGCCACCAGCACTAGAGGGGGGCTATCGAACACCGGGGAGCTGTTTTTT. Its protein product is CATSTRGGLSNTGELFF.